Reported below is one T cell receptor (beta chain). These data belong to a study of T cells expressing NK-cell markers. Across the study: Repertoire data for TCR beta were derived from sorted T cells (CD3+CD56+NKG2C+, CD3+CD56+NKG2C- and CD3+CD56-NKG2C+). The study sequenced eight donors, seven HCMV-seropositive and one seronegative.

The V gene's germline CDR1 is SGHRS and CDR2 YFSETQ. This CDR3 has 16 residues. TCRdb re-called the 5' RACE reads and shows each CDR3 protein once, DNA omitted. Its listing shows 200,000 to 300,000 distinct CDR3 sequences. The source material was blood T cells: a sorted CD56 or NKG2C T cell subset, CD4+ or CD8+ T cells, or bulk PBMC T cells (not recorded which). The chain has TRBV5-1 and TRBJ2-6; TCRdb's D call of TRBD2 is untestable without DNA. The source is a man aged 18 to 29 in good health. The CDR3 sequence is CASWRGSVSGANVLTF.